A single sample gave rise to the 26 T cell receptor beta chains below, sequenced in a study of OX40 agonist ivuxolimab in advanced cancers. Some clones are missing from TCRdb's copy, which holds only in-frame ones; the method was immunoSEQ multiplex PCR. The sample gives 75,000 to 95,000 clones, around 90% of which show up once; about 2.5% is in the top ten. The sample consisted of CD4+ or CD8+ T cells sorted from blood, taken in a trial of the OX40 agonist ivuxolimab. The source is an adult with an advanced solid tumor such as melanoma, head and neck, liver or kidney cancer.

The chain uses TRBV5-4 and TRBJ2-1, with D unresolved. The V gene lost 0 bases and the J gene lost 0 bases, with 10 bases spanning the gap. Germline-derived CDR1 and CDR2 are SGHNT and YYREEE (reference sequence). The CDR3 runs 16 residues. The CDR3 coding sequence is TGTGCCAGCAGCTTGGAAGCGACGAGCTCCTACAATGAGCAGTTCTTC. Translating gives CASSLEATSSYNEQFF.

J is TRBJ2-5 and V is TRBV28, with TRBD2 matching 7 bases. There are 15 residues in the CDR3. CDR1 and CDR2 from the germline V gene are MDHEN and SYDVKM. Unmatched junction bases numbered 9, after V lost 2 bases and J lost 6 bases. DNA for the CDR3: TGTGCCAGCAGTTTAGGAGAGGGACTAACGAAGACCCAGTACTTC. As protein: CASSLGEGLTKTQYF. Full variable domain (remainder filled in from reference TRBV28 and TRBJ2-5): DVKVTQSSRYLVKRTGEKVFLECVQDMDHENMFWYRQDPGLGLRLIYFSYDVKMKEKGDIPEGYSVSREKKERFSLILESASTNQTSMYLCASSLGEGLTKTQYFGPGTRLLVL.

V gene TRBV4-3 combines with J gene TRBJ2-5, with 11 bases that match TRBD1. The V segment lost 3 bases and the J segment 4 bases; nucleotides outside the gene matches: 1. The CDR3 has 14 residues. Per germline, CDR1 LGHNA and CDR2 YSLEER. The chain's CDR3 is CASSHGQGAETQYF. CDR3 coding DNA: TGCGCCAGCAGCCACGGACAGGGGGCAGAGACCCAGTACTTC.

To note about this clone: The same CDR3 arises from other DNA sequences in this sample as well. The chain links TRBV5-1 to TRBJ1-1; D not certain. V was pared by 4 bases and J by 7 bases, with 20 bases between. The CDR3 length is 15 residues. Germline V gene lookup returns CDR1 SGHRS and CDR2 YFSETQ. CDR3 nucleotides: TGCGCCAGCAGCCCCGACGCAGTTTCGGTAGGTGAAGCTTTCTTT. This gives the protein CASSPDAVSVGEAFF.

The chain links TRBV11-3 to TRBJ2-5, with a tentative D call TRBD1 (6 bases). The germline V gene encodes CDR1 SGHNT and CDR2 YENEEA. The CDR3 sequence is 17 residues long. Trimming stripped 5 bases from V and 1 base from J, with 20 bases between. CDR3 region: CASSRSGDGAFQETQYF. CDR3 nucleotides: TGTGCCAGCAGCCGATCAGGGGACGGCGCTTTCCAAGAGACCCAGTACTTC. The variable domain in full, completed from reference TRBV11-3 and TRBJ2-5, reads EAGVVQSPRYKIIEKKQPVAFWCNPISGHNTLYWYLQNLGQGPELLIRYENEEAVDDSQLPKDRFSAERLKGVDSTLKIQPAELGDSAVYLCASSRSGDGAFQETQYFGPGTRLLVL.

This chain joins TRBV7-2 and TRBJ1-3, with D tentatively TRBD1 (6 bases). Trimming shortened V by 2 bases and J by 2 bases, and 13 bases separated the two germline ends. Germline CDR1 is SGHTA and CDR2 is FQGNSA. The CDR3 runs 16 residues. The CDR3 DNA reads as TGTGCCAGCAGCTTAAGGGCAGGGGCCCCTGGAAACACCATATATTTT. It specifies CASSLRAGAPGNTIYF.

This CDR3 reads CASSRTGDPSTDTQYF. The CDR3 coding sequence is TGTGCCAGTAGTAGAACAGGGGACCCGAGCACAGATACGCAGTATTTT. The chain combines TRBV19 with TRBJ2-3, with 7 bases lining up with TRBD1. Germline assignment: CDR1 LNHDA and CDR2 SQIVND (reference sequence). The CDR3 runs to 16 residues. After removal of 4 bases from V and 0 bases from J, the junction contained 7 bases not matched to a gene.

CDR3 region: CASSIVGDLAKNIQYF. The CDR3 DNA reads TGTGCCAGTAGTATCGTTGGGGACCTAGCCAAAAACATTCAGTACTTC. The chain has TRBV19 and TRBJ2-4; the D gene could be TRBD1 or TRBD2 (5 bases each). V lost 3 bases to trimming and J lost 0 bases, with 12 bases between them. In germline, CDR1 is LNHDA, CDR2 SQIVND (reference sequence). The CDR3 covers 16 residues.

The CDR3, as DNA: TGTGCCAGCAGTTTAGATCCACAGGGCACGCCGGGGGGTATGTACTTC. Amino acids: CASSLDPQGTPGGMYF. The genes are TRBV28 and TRBJ2-7, with D possibly TRBD2 on 7 matching bases. This CDR3 contains 16 residues. Between the trimmed V and J ends, which lost 2 bases and 12 bases, there was a span of 26 bases. Germline CDR1 MDHEN, CDR2 SYDVKM.

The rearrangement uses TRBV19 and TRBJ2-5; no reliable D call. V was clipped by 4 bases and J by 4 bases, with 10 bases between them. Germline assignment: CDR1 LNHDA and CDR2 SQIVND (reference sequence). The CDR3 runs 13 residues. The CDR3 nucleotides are TGTGCCAGTAGTAGGGCCACAGCAGAGACCCAGTACTTC. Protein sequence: CASSRATAETQYF.

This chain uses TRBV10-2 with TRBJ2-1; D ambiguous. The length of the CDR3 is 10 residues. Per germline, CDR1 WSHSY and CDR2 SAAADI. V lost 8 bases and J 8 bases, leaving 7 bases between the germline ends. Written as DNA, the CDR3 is TGCGCCAGCGGTAAATATGAGCAGTTCTTC. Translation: CASGKYEQFF.

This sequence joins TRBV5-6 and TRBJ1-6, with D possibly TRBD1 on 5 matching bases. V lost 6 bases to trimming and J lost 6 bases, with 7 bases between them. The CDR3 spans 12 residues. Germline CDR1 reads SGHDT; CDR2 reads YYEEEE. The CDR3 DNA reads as TGTGCCAGCACCGGGGGTAATTCACCCCTCCACTTT. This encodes CASTGGNSPLHF.

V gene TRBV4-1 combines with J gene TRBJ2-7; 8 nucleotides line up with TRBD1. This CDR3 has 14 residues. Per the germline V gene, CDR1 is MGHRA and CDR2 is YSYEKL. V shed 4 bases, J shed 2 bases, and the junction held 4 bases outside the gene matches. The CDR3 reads CASSRGTGTYEQYV. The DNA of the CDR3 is TGCGCCAGCAGCCGAGGGACAGGAACCTACGAGCAGTACGTC.

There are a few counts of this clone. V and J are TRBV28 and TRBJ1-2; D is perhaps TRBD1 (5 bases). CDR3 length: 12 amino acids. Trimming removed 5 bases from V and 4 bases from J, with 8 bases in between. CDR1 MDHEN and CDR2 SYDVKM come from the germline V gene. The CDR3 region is CASSADSYGYTF. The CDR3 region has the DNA TGTGCCAGCAGTGCCGACAGCTATGGCTACACCTTC.

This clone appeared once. CDR3 nucleotides: TGTGCCAGCAGCTTAGGAAAAGCATTCTCTGGAAACACCATATATTTT. Protein sequence: CASSLGKAFSGNTIYF. The rearrangement uses TRBV7-2 and TRBJ1-3; D ambiguous. There are 16 residues in the CDR3. Germline-derived CDR1 and CDR2 are SGHTA and FQGNSA. Deletions cut 1 base from V and 0 bases from J, with 10 bases between.

This CDR3 is CASSFSSSYNEQFF. CDR3 DNA sequence: TGTGCCAGCAGCTTCTCGAGCTCCTACAATGAGCAGTTCTTC. V is TRBV5-6 and J is TRBJ2-1, with unresolved D. The V end lost 2 bases, the J end lost 0 bases, and 6 bases lay between the germline ends. This CDR3 has 14 amino acids. Germline CDR1 SGHDT, CDR2 YYEEEE.

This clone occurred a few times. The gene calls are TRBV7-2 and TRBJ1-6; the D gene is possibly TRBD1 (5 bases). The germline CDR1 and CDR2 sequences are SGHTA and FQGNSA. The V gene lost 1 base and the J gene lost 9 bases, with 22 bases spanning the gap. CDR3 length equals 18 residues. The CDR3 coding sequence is TGTGCCAGCAGCTTAGTCGCGCGCGCCGGGGGATCGGGTTCACCCCTCCACTTT. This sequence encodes CASSLVARAGGSGSPLHF.

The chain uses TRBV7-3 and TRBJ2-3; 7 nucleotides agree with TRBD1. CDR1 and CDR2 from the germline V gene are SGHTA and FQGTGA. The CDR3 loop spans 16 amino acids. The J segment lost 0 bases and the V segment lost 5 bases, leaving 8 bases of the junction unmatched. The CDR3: CASSLGPGQSTDTQYF. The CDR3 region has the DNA TGTGCCAGCAGCCTAGGACCGGGACAGAGCACAGATACGCAGTATTTT.

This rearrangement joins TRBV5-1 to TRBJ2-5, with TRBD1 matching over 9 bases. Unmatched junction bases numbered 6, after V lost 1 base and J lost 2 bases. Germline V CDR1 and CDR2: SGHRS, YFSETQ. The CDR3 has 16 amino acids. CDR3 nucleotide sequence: TGCGCCAGCAGCTTGTCCGGGACAGGGAAACAAGAGACCCAGTACTTC. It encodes CASSLSGTGKQETQYF.

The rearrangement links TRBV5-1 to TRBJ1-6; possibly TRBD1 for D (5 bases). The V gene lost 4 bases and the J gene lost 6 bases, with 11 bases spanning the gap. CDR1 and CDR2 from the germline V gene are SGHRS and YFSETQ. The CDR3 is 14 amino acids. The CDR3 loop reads CASSNGTANSPLHF. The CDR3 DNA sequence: TGCGCCAGCAGCAACGGGACGGCTAATTCACCCCTCCACTTT.

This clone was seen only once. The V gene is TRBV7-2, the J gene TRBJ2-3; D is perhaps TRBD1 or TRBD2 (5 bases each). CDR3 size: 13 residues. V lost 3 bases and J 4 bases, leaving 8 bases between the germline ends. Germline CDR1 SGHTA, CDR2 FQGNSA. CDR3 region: CASSFGAPDTQYF. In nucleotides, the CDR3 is TGTGCCAGCAGCTTCGGGGCCCCAGATACGCAGTATTTT.

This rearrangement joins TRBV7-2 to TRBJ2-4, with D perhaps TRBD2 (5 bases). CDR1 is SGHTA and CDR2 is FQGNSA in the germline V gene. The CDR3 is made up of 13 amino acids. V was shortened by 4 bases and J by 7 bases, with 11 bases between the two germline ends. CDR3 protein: CASSSREGNIQYF. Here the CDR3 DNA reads TGTGCCAGCAGCTCTCGGGAAGGGAACATTCAGTACTTC.

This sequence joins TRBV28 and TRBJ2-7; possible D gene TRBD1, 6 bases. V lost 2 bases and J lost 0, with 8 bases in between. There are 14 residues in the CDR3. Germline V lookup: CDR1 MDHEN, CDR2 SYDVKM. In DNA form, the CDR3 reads TGTGCCAGCAGTTTAGGACAGCCCTCCTACGAGCAGTACGTC. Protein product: CASSLGQPSYEQYV.

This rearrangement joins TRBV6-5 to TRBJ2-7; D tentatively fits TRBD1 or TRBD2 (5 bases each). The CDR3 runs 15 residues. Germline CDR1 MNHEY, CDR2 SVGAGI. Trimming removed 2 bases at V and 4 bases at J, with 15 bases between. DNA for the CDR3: TGTGCCAGCAGTTACGGGGGTGCCGGATCTTACGAGCAGTACTTC. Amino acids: CASSYGGAGSYEQYF.

DNA of the CDR3: TGTGCCAGCAGTTTGGGAAGGGTGGACACTGAAGCTTTCTTT. Translating it yields CASSLGRVDTEAFF. This chain links TRBV28 with TRBJ1-1; D is undetermined. The CDR3 is made up of 14 amino acids. Germline CDR1 MDHEN, CDR2 SYDVKM. The V end lost 3 bases, the J end lost 3 bases, and 11 bases lay between the germline ends.

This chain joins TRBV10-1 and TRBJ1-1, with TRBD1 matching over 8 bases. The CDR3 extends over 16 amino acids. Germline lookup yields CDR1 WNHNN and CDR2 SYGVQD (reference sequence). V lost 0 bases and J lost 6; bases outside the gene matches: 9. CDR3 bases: TGCGCCAGCAGTGAGTCGCCCTCGGACAGGGAGGCTGAAGCTTTCTTT. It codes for CASSESPSDREAEAFF.